The 18 T cell receptor beta chains given below trace back to one sample, sequenced in a study of blood T cell repertoires in COVID-19 (TCRdb year 2020). The library was made by the immunoSEQ multiplex PCR assay. The immuneACCESS repertoire file appears here via TCRdb, limited to in-frame rearrangements. These files lack a portion of the clones; in checked studies, under half of the deficit traces to unresolved V genes, and the cause of the others is not known. The sample table lists 90,000 to 150,000 clones, over 75% of them with a count of one. The ten largest clones capture approximately 10% of the sample. Sequenced material: peripheral blood. The receptor source for this set is a man older than 75 with acute or convalescent COVID-19.

This clone was counted only a few times. The chain has TRBV7-3 and TRBJ1-1, with TRBD1 matching over 8 bases. CDR1 SGHTA and CDR2 FQGTGA come from the germline V gene. This CDR3 has 15 amino acids. V lost 5 bases, J lost 1 base, and 6 bases stayed unmatched. The CDR3 DNA reads TGTGCCAGCAGCCCCACAGGGGGGAAGAACACTGAAGCTTTCTTT. Its protein product is CASSPTGGKNTEAFF.

Here the CDR3 DNA reads TGTGCCAGCAGCGTAGGGGACTCGAGGAGCACAGATACGCAGTATTTT. Amino acids: CASSVGDSRSTDTQYF. This chain links TRBV9 with TRBJ2-3; tentatively, D is TRBD2 (6 bases). The CDR3 is 16 residues long. Trimming took 0 bases from V and 0 from J, leaving 11 bases between them. Germline values: CDR1 SGDLS, CDR2 YYNGEE.

This clone came up a few times. This chain connects TRBV27 to TRBJ1-1; no firm D call. In germline, CDR1 is MNHEY, CDR2 SMNVEV (reference sequence). Trimming cost V 5 bases and J 1 base, with 8 bases left between them. CDR3 length: 13 residues. The CDR3 DNA reads as TGTGCCAGCAGTCTAACGTCGAACACTGAAGCTTTCTTT. Translation: CASSLTSNTEAFF.

This chain joins TRBV15 and TRBJ2-7, with D hard to call. Germline loops: CDR1 LNHNV, CDR2 YYDKDF (reference sequence). The CDR3 covers 15 residues. The V gene lost 5 bases and the J gene lost 6 bases, with 20 bases spanning the gap. The CDR3: CATSQYSLLVPEQYF. CDR3 coding DNA: TGTGCCACCAGCCAATACAGTCTTTTGGTCCCCGAGCAGTACTTC. Full variable domain (outside the CDR3, taken from reference TRBV15 and TRBJ2-7): DAMVIQNPRYQVTQFGKPVTLSCSQTLNHNVMYWYQQKSSQAPKLLFHYYDKDFNNEADTPDNFQSRRPNTSFCFLDIRSPGLGDTAMYLCATSQYSLLVPEQYFGPGTRLTVT.

This rearrangement joins TRBV18 to TRBJ1-2; 7 bases fit TRBD1. The germline V gene encodes CDR1 KGHSH and CDR2 LQKENI. CDR3 size: 14 residues. Germline trimming cut 3 bases from V and 7 bases from J; bases unmatched to any gene: 8. The CDR3 protein is CASSPSDRAPGYTF. In nucleotides, the CDR3 is TGTGCCAGCTCACCGTCAGACAGGGCCCCTGGCTACACCTTC.

The V gene is TRBV9, the J gene TRBJ1-2; a possible D gene is TRBD1 (5 bases). The CDR3 is 14 residues long. Germline loops: CDR1 SGDLS, CDR2 YYNGEE. V lost 0 bases and J 7 bases, leaving 13 bases between the germline ends. Written as DNA, the CDR3 is TGTGCCAGCAGCGTAGTGACAGTCAGTGGTGGCTACACCTTC. Translating gives CASSVVTVSGGYTF.

Concerning this clone: The junction and the germline gene differ at one end; a read error may be behind it. The DNA of the CDR3 is TGTGCCAGCAGCAACCCGGAGGACAGGACGGCCTTC. It is translated as CASSNPEDRTAF. This chain joins TRBV6-2 or TRBV6-3 and TRBJ1-2; TRBD1 matches 7 bases. The germline V gene encodes CDR1 MNHEY and CDR2 SVGEGT. The CDR3 consists of 12 residues.

V and J are TRBV6-2 or TRBV6-3 and TRBJ2-3; 8 positions match TRBD2. Germline V gene data show CDR1 as MNHEY and CDR2 as SVGEGT. The CDR3 sequence is 20 residues long. V trimming: 2 bases; J trimming: 3 bases; junction bases outside the gene matches: 19. The CDR3 bases are TGTGCCAGCAGTTACCCCTTAGGCGGTTTAGCGGGGTCGGAGACAGATACGCAGTATTTT. It translates to CASSYPLGGLAGSETDTQYF.

The rearrangement joins TRBV5-5 to TRBJ1-2, with D perhaps matching TRBD1 (5 bases). This CDR3 spans 15 amino acids. Germline-derived CDR1 and CDR2 are SGHKS and YYEKEE (reference sequence). V was pared by 4 bases and J by 8 bases, with 21 bases between. Here the CDR3 reads CASSPISGGVRGYTF. CDR3 coding DNA: TGTGCCAGCAGCCCCATCAGCGGGGGTGTACGGGGCTACACCTTC.

V gene TRBV7-8 combines with J gene TRBJ2-7; TRBD2 might be the D (5 bases). CDR3 length: 15 amino acids. CDR1 SGHVS and CDR2 FQNEAQ come from the germline V gene. Trimming pared 4 bases from V and 3 bases from J, leaving 16 bases between. CDR3 residues: CASSYREQLIYEQYF. CDR3 in DNA: TGTGCCAGCAGCTACCGGGAACAGCTAATCTACGAGCAGTACTTC.

J is TRBJ2-5 and V is TRBV7-9; TRBD2 is a possible D gene (8 bases). CDR3 size: 16 residues. Trimming cost V 5 bases and J 5 bases, with 21 bases left between them. Per germline, CDR1 SEHNR and CDR2 FQNEAQ (reference sequence). CDR3 sequence reads: CASSPHGGDSWETQYF. DNA of the CDR3: TGTGCCAGCAGCCCCCACGGGGGGGACAGCTGGGAGACCCAGTACTTC.

The chain combines TRBV9 with TRBJ1-6, with D possibly matching TRBD1 (6 bases). V was trimmed by 4 bases and J by 5 bases, leaving 16 bases between them. The CDR3 runs to 16 residues. Germline V CDR1 and CDR2: SGDLS, YYNGEE. The CDR3 region has the DNA TGTGCCAGCAGCTTGACCCGGGACACCCATAATTCACCCCTCCACTTT. Its translation is CASSLTRDTHNSPLHF.

The chain is built from TRBV6-1 and TRBJ1-5; 11 bases are shared with TRBD1. Trimming at V came to 2 bases and at J to 6 bases, leaving 12 bases not matched to a gene. The CDR3 has 18 amino acids. CDR1 MNHNS and CDR2 SASEGT come from the germline V gene. The CDR3 bases are TGTGCCAGCAGTGAAAAGGGACAGGGGGATCCTGAGAGTCAGCCCCAGCATTTT. It encodes CASSEKGQGDPESQPQHF.

This clone was recorded a few times. The chain is built from TRBV11-2 and TRBJ1-4; 8 bases are a match to TRBD1. The germline V gene has CDR1 SGHAT and CDR2 FQNNGV. The CDR3 extends over 15 amino acids. With V trimmed by 5 bases and J by 3 bases, 5 bases remained unmatched. The CDR3 sequence is CASSPRTGSNEKLFF. CDR3 nucleotide sequence: TGTGCCAGCAGCCCTCGGACAGGGTCTAATGAAAAACTGTTTTTT. Variable domain in full (rest from reference TRBV11-2 and TRBJ1-4): EAGVAQSPRYKIIEKRQSVAFWCNPISGHATLYWYQQILGQGPKLLIQFQNNGVVDDSQLPKDRFSAERLKGVDSTLKIQPAKLEDSAVYLCASSPRTGSNEKLFFGSGTQLSVL.

V is TRBV30 and J is TRBJ1-4; D might be TRBD1 (6 bases). V lost 7 bases and J lost 8, with 14 bases in between. The CDR3 is 12 amino acids. CDR1 GTSNPN and CDR2 SVGIG come from the germline V gene (reference sequence). CDR3 amino acids: CASDSSDEKLFF. CDR3 sequence (DNA): TGTGCCTCGGACAGTTCAGACGAAAAACTGTTTTTT. The variable domain in full, with the rest retrieved from reference TRBV30 and TRBJ1-4, is SQTIHQWPATLVQPVGSPLSLECTVEGTSNPNLYWYRQAAGRGLQLLFYSVGIGQISSEVPQNLSASRPQDRQFILSSKKLLLSDSGFYLCASDSSDEKLFFGSGTQLSVL.

The CDR3 is CASSQSWGGLSTQHF. In nucleotides, the CDR3 is TGTGCCAGCAGCCAAAGTTGGGGGGGACTTTCGACCCAGCATTTT. This chain uses TRBV3-1 (or the pseudogene TRBV3-2) with TRBJ1-5; the D gene is possibly TRBD1 (5 bases). With 2 bases removed from V and 11 bases from J, the gap between germline ends came to 19 bases. Germline lookup yields CDR1 LGHDT and CDR2 YNNKEL (reference sequence). This CDR3 has 15 residues.

CDR3 DNA sequence: TGTGCCAGCAGCCTTCGGACAGGGGATATCTATGGCTACACCTTC. Translation gives CASSLRTGDIYGYTF. The V and J genes are TRBV3-1 (or the pseudogene TRBV3-2) and TRBJ1-2; 9 bases agree with TRBD1. The CDR3 extends over 15 amino acids. Germline CDR1 is LGHDT and CDR2 is YNNKEL (reference sequence). The V segment lost 4 bases and the J segment 4 bases; nucleotides outside the gene matches: 7.

The chain is built from TRBV4-2 and TRBJ1-2; no definite D call. Looked up from germline, CDR1 is LGHNA and CDR2 is YNFKEQ. The V end lost 0 bases, the J end lost 14 bases, and 16 bases lay between the germline ends. CDR3 length equals 13 residues. In DNA, the CDR3 is TGTGCCAGCAGCCAAGAGATGGGAGGAGTGGAAACCTTC. Translating it yields CASSQEMGGVETF.